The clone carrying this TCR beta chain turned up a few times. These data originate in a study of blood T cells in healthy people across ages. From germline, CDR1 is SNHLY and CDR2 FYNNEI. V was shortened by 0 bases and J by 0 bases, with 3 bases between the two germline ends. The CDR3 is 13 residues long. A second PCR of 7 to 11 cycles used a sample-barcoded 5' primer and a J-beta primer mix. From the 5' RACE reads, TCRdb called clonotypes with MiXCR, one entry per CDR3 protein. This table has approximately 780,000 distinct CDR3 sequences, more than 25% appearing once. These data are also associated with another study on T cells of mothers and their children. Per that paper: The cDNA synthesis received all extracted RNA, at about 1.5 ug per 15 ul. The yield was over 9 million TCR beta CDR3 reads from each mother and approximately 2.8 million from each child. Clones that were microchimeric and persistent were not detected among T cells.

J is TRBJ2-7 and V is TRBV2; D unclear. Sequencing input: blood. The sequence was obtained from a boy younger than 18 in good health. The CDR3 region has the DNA TGTGCCAGCAGTGAAGCGGACTCCTACGAGCAGTACTTC. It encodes CASSEADSYEQYF. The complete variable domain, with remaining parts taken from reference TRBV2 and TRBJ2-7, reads EPEVTQTPSHQVTQMGQEVILRCVPISNHLYFYWYRQILGQKVEFLVSFYNNEISEKSEIFDDQFSVERPDGSNFTLKIRSTKLEDSAMYFCASSEADSYEQYFGPGTRLTVT.